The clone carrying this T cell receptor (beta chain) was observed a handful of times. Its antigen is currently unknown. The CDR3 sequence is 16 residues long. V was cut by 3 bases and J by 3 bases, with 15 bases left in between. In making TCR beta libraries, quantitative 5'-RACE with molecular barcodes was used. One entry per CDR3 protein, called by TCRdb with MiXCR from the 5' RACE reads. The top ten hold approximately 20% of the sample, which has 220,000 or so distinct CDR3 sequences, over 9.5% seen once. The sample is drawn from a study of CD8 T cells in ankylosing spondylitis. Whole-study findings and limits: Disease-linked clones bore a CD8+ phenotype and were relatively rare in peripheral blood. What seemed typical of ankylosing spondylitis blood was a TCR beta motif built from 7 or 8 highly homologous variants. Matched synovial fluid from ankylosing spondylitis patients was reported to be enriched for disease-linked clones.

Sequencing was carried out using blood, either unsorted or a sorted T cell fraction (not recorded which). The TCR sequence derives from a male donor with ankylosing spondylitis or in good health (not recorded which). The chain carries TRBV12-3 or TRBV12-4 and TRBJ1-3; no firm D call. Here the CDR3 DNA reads TGTGCCAGCAGTTTCGGCGGAGACATACTTGGAAACACCATATATTTT. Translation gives CASSFGGDILGNTIYF.